Following are 5 T cell receptor beta chains from one sample sequenced in a study of blood T cells in healthy people across ages. A second PCR, run for roughly 7 to 12 cycles, used a sample-barcoded 5' primer plus a J-beta primer mix. A single record per CDR3 protein comes from TCRdb applying MiXCR to the 5' RACE reads. The table has 270,000 or so distinct CDR3 sequences, less than 30% seen once. The sample comprised blood. The source of these receptors is a woman aged 70-85 years in good health.

This clonotype was found a few times. The chain combines TRBV2 with TRBJ2-2; possibly TRBD2 for D (5 bases). Germline V gene data show CDR1 as SNHLY and CDR2 as FYNNEI. The V gene lost 3 bases and the J gene lost 6 bases, with 23 bases spanning the gap. The CDR3 covers 18 residues. DNA of the CDR3: TGTGCCAGCAGTGATCGTTTGGCGGGTTTTATGGGCCCCGGGGAGCTGTTTTTT. Translating gives CASSDRLAGFMGPGELFF.

This clonotype has just a few counts. The gene calls are TRBV27 and TRBJ2-4, with 7 bases lining up with TRBD2. The CDR3 contains 14 residues. With V trimmed by 5 bases and J by 6 bases, 7 bases remained unmatched. Germline V gene data show CDR1 as MNHEY and CDR2 as SMNVEV (reference sequence). In nucleotides, the CDR3 is TGTGCCAGCAGTCCGGTGGGGAGGGTAAACATTCAGTACTTC. It translates to CASSPVGRVNIQYF.

This clonotype was seen ten or more times. The gene calls are TRBV28 and TRBJ1-2; possible D gene TRBD1, 6 bases. Trimming stripped 7 bases from V and 1 base from J, with 16 bases between. CDR1 MDHEN and CDR2 SYDVKM come from the germline V gene. The CDR3 is made up of 15 amino acids. CDR3 loop: CASNPTGLRNYGYTF. CDR3 nucleotide sequence: TGTGCCAGCAACCCCACAGGGCTTCGTAACTATGGCTACACCTTC.

This chain connects TRBV20-1 to TRBJ2-1; 14 bases map to TRBD2. The CDR3 extends over 19 amino acids. Germline values: CDR1 DFQATT, CDR2 SNEGSKA (reference sequence). V lost 6 bases to trimming and J lost 0 bases; unmatched junction nucleotides: 13. The DNA for the CDR3 is TGCAGTGCCCCTGCCGGGACTAGCGGGAGAATTGGCTCCTACAATGAGCAGTTCTTC. Protein: CSAPAGTSGRIGSYNEQFF.

This clonotype was found a few times. The CDR3 sequence is CASIQGPGELFF. The CDR3 bases are TGCGCCAGCATTCAGGGGCCCGGGGAGCTGTTTTTT. The chain carries TRBV5-1 and TRBJ2-2; possible D gene TRBD1, 6 bases. The germline V and J ends were trimmed by 6 bases and 6 bases, with 9 bases remaining between them. This CDR3 has 12 amino acids. Germline V lookup: CDR1 SGHRS, CDR2 YFSETQ.